Following are 21 T cell receptor beta chains from one sample sequenced in a study of beta chain features in type 1 diabetes. Expressed TCRB transcripts were sequenced because the isolated RNA had all been reverse transcribed beforehand. Assay: immunoSEQ multiplex PCR; the TCRdb copy retains only in-frame clones and omits some. The sample has 390,000 or so clones, about 14% seen once; the top ten hold approximately 0.038%. The sample taken for sequencing was naive CD4+ T cells from blood. These receptors originate from a man under 40 in good health.

This rearrangement joins TRBV5-1 to TRBJ1-4; no reliable D call. Trimming removed 10 bases at V and 7 bases at J, with 17 bases between. Germline-derived CDR1 and CDR2 are SGHRS and YFSETQ. The CDR3 length is 13 residues. CDR3 in amino acids: CAEALPWSEKLFF. CDR3 nucleotide sequence: TGCGCCGAAGCCTTACCCTGGAGTGAAAAACTGTTTTTT.

The V gene is TRBV18, the J gene TRBJ2-7; the D gene is possibly TRBD2 (5 bases). V gave up 0 bases and J gave up 1 base, with 10 bases separating them. This CDR3 contains 15 residues. Germline V gives CDR1 KGHSH, CDR2 LQKENI. DNA of the CDR3: TGTGCCAGCTCACCACCCCGGACTGGATCCTACGAGCAGTACTTC. Translated, it gives CASSPPRTGSYEQYF.

This clone was recorded a few times. The V call is TRBV15, the J call TRBJ2-7; unclear D gene. The CDR3 runs 12 residues. V was cut by 5 bases and J by 3 bases, with 8 bases left in between. The V gene's germline CDR1 is LNHNV and CDR2 YYDKDF (reference sequence). The CDR3 loop reads CATSGLSYEQYF. The DNA for the CDR3 is TGTGCCACCAGCGGCCTGAGCTACGAGCAGTACTTC. Looking up the rest from reference TRBV15 and TRBJ2-7 gives the full variable domain: DAMVIQNPRYQVTQFGKPVTLSCSQTLNHNVMYWYQQKSSQAPKLLFHYYDKDFNNEADTPDNFQSRRPNTSFCFLDIRSPGLGDTAMYLCATSGLSYEQYFGPGTRLTVT.

This clone was found a few times. V is TRBV25-1 and J is TRBJ1-3; 7 nucleotides agree with TRBD1. V lost 3 bases to trimming and J lost 3 bases; unmatched junction nucleotides: 8. The germline CDR1 and CDR2 sequences are MGHDK and SYGVNS. The CDR3 loop spans 16 amino acids. CDR3 nucleotide sequence: TGTGCCAGCAGTGACCTCGGAGGGGGCCTTGGAAACACCATATATTTT. It codes for CASSDLGGGLGNTIYF. Using reference TRBV25-1 and TRBJ1-3 for the parts outside the CDR3, the full variable domain is EADIYQTPRYLVIGTGKKITLECSQTMGHDKMYWYQQDPGMELHLIHYSYGVNSTEKGDLSSESTVSRIRTEHFPLTLESARPSHTSQYLCASSDLGGGLGNTIYFGEGSWLTVV.

This clone turned up a few times. The chain links TRBV30 to TRBJ1-2; D is undetermined. V was trimmed by 5 bases and J by 4 bases, leaving 11 bases between them. The CDR3 contains 12 residues. Per the germline V gene, CDR1 is GTSNPN and CDR2 is SVGIG (reference sequence). The CDR3 spells CAWGPARYGYTF. The CDR3 DNA follows: TGTGCCTGGGGGCCGGCCCGCTATGGCTACACCTTC.

On this clone: Other DNA sequences in this specimen translate into the identical CDR3. The CDR3, as DNA: TGTGCCAGCAGCGTAGTTGGCGGGAGGTACAATGAGCAGTTCTTC. Its protein product is CASSVVGGRYNEQFF. The chain joins TRBV9 to TRBJ2-1, with TRBD2 matching over 8 bases. The CDR3 has 15 amino acids. V shed 0 bases and J 4 bases; nucleotides not matched to a gene: 3. Germline CDR1 reads SGDLS; CDR2 reads YYNGEE.

V and J are TRBV15 and TRBJ2-1; TRBD2 matches 16 bases. The germline gives CDR1 LNHNV, CDR2 YYDKDF (reference sequence). The CDR3 consists of 18 residues. Trimming at V came to 3 bases and at J to 8 bases, leaving 10 bases not matched to a gene. The CDR3 sequence: CATSSPGTSGRAGDEQFF. The CDR3, as DNA: TGTGCCACCAGCAGTCCCGGGACTAGCGGGAGGGCCGGCGATGAGCAGTTCTTC.

V gene TRBV5-1 combines with J gene TRBJ2-1; D call uncertain. The CDR3 has 13 amino acids. Trimming pared 7 bases from V and 4 bases from J, leaving 12 bases between. CDR1 and CDR2 from the germline V gene are SGHRS and YFSETQ. The CDR3 nucleotides are TGCGCCAGCTCAGCTTCGTCGTACAATGAGCAGTTCTTC. Its protein is CASSASSYNEQFF.

CDR3 DNA sequence: TGCGCCAGCAGCCAAGGTAGAAACGAGCAGTACTTC. It translates to CASSQGRNEQYF. The rearrangement uses TRBV4-3 and TRBJ2-7; D is uncertain. V lost 1 base and J 5 bases, leaving 6 bases between the germline ends. This CDR3 comprises 12 residues. Germline V CDR1 and CDR2: LGHNA, YSLEER.

The gene calls are TRBV9 and TRBJ1-2, with D perhaps matching TRBD1 (6 bases). Germline lookup yields CDR1 SGDLS and CDR2 YYNGEE. The CDR3 is made up of 10 amino acids. V lost 7 bases, J lost 8 bases, and 9 bases lay in between. CDR3 bases: TGTGCCAGCGGCGACAGGGGCTACACCTTC. Translation: CASGDRGYTF.

This clone was found a few times. An end of the junction does not agree with germline; a read error may underlie this. The CDR3 protein is CASSLDGQGGYEQFF. Here the CDR3 DNA reads TGTGCCAGTAGTCTAGATGGACAGGGAGGGTATGAGCAGTTCTTC. V and J are TRBV19 and TRBJ2-1; maybe TRBD1 (8 bases). Germline CDR1 and CDR2: LNHDA and SQIVND (reference sequence). This CDR3 contains 15 residues.

This chain links TRBV5-6 with TRBJ2-3; D might be TRBD2 (6 bases). The CDR3 loop spans 16 amino acids. Trimming left V 5 bases short and J 2 bases short, with 18 bases between. Germline CDR1 is SGHDT and CDR2 is YYEEEE. CDR3 coding DNA: TGTGCCAGCAGACGCTACCTAGGGAGGAACACAGATACGCAGTATTTT. Translation gives CASRRYLGRNTDTQYF.

In this sample, this clone turned up once. V is TRBV15 and J is TRBJ2-1; D might be TRBD2 (6 bases). This CDR3 is built from 14 residues. V was trimmed by 2 bases and J by 6 bases, leaving 11 bases between them. Germline-derived CDR1 and CDR2 are LNHNV and YYDKDF (reference sequence). This CDR3 is CATSRLGTSNEQFF. The CDR3 coding sequence is TGTGCCACCAGCAGACTAGGGACTTCCAATGAGCAGTTCTTC.

This chain links TRBV7-6 with TRBJ2-3; 8 bases are a match to TRBD2. The V gene's germline CDR1 is SGHVS and CDR2 FNYEAQ. After removal of 3 bases from V and 0 bases from J, the junction contained 8 bases not matched to a gene. This CDR3 contains 17 residues. For the CDR3, the DNA is TGTGCCAGCAGCTTGTTAGCGGGGAAACTCAGCACAGATACGCAGTATTTT. It encodes CASSLLAGKLSTDTQYF.

The chain employs TRBV2 and TRBJ2-5; D gene uncertain. Per germline, CDR1 SNHLY and CDR2 FYNNEI. This CDR3 is built from 13 residues. Trimming cost V 6 bases and J 1 base, with 9 bases left between them. In DNA form, the CDR3 reads TGTGCCAGCAGAGACGGAAGCCAAGAGACCCAGTACTTC. Translating it yields CASRDGSQETQYF.

The V and J genes are TRBV9 and TRBJ1-3; D is unclear. V lost 4 bases to trimming and J lost 4 bases, with 15 bases between them. Looked up from germline, CDR1 is SGDLS and CDR2 is YYNGEE. The CDR3 extends over 15 amino acids. The CDR3 coding sequence is TGTGCCAGCAGCAGACACGATTCATCAGGAAACACCATATATTTT. As protein: CASSRHDSSGNTIYF.

The chain is built from TRBV30 and TRBJ2-2; D is undetermined. The CDR3 length is 13 residues. Trimming left V 0 bases short and J 6 bases short, with 8 bases between. CDR1 and CDR2 from the germline V gene are GTSNPN and SVGIG (reference sequence). DNA for the CDR3: TGTGCCTGGAGTGTACGGCTCCCCGGGGAGCTGTTTTTT. Protein: CAWSVRLPGELFF.

Comment on this clone: Other DNA sequences from this sample encode an identical CDR3 as well. This sequence joins TRBV9 and TRBJ2-2; no clear D. V lost 0 bases and J lost 4, with 1 base in between. This CDR3 contains 12 residues. Looked up from germline, CDR1 is SGDLS and CDR2 is YYNGEE. The chain's CDR3 is CASSVVTGELFF. In nucleotides, the CDR3 is TGTGCCAGCAGCGTAGTCACCGGGGAGCTGTTTTTT.

The chain carries TRBV29-1 and TRBJ2-3; TRBD2 aligns across 7 bases. The CDR3 contains 12 residues. CDR1 SQVTM and CDR2 ANQGSEA come from the germline V gene. V lost 6 bases, J lost 4 bases, and 4 bases stayed unmatched. The CDR3 is CSVRLAADTQYF. The CDR3 region has the DNA TGCAGCGTGCGACTAGCAGCAGATACGCAGTATTTT.

This clone has more than one count but fewer than ten. V gene TRBV29-1 combines with J gene TRBJ2-2, with D possibly being TRBD2 (6 bases). Trimming pared 4 bases from V and 6 bases from J, leaving 18 bases between. Looked up from germline, CDR1 is SQVTM and CDR2 is ANQGSEA. The CDR3 contains 15 residues. The CDR3: CSVVFGPPGAGELFF. The CDR3 DNA follows: TGCAGCGTTGTTTTCGGGCCGCCGGGGGCCGGGGAGCTGTTTTTT.

This clone was seen only a few times. This sequence joins TRBV4-3 and TRBJ2-1; no clear D gene. V was shortened by 3 bases and J by 4 bases, with 4 bases between the two germline ends. The CDR3 contains 12 residues. Germline V gene data show CDR1 as LGHNA and CDR2 as YSLEER. CDR3: CASSHGYNEQFF. Here the CDR3 DNA reads TGCGCCAGCAGCCACGGTTACAATGAGCAGTTCTTC.